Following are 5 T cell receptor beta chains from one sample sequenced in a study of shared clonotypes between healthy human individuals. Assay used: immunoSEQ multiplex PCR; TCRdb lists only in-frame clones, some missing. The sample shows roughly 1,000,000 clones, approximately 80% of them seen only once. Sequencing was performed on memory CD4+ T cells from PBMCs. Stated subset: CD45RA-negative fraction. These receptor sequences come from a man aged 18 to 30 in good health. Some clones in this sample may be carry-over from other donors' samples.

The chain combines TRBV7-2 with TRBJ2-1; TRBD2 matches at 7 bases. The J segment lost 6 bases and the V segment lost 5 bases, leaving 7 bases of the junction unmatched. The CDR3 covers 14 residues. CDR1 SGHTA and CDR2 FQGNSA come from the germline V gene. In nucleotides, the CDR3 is TGTGCCAGCAGCCTCATAAGCGGGATCAATGAGCAGTTCTTC. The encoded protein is CASSLISGINEQFF.

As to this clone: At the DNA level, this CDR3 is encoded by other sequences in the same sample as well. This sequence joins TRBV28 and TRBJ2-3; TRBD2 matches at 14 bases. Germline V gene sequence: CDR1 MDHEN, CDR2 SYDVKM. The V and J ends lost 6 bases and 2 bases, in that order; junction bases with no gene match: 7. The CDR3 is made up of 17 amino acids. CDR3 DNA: TGTGCCAGCAGCCCAGGGACTAGCGGGAGATACACAGATACGCAGTATTTT. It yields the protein CASSPGTSGRYTDTQYF.

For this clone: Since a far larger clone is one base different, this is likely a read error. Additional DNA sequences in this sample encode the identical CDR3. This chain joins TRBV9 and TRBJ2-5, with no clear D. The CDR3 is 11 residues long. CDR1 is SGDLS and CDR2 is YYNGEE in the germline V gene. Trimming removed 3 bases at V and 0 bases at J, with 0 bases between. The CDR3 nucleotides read TGTGCCAGCAGCGACCAAGAGACCCAGTACTTC. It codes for CASSDQETQYF.

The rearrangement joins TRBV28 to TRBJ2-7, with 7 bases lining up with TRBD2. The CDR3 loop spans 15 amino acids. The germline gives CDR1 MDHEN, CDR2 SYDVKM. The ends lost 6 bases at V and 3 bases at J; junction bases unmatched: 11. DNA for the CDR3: TGTGCCAGCAGCGGTCTAGCGGCCACTTTCTACGAGCAGTACTTC. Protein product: CASSGLAATFYEQYF.

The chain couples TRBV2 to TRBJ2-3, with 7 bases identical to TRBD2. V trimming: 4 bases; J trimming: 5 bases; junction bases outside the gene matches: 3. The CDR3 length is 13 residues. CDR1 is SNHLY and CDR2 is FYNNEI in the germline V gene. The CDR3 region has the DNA TGTGCCAGCAGTGGGCAGCGGGGAGATACGCAGTATTTT. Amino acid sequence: CASSGQRGDTQYF.